Listed below are T cell receptor beta chains from one sample, sequenced in a study of blood T cell repertoires in COVID-19. Only in-frame clones appear in the TCRdb table, and some are missing; sequencing was by immunoSEQ multiplex PCR. The table records about 300,000 clones, over 85% of them present only once. The material sequenced was PBMCs or T cells enriched from blood (not recorded which). The source is a woman in her forties or fifties who had been exposed to COVID-19. The CDR3 runs from the conserved cysteine through the conserved F or W. Each record gives: CDR3 protein, J gene, V gene, CDR3 length.

CDR3 protein: CASRPEYRAYNEQFF; J gene: TRBJ2-1; V gene: TRBV28; CDR3 length: 15
CDR3 protein: CASSPQFEKLFF; J gene: TRBJ1-4; V gene: TRBV6-5; CDR3 length: 12
CDR3 protein: CATSDQGEDTQYF; J gene: TRBJ2-3; V gene: TRBV24-1; CDR3 length: 13
CDR3 protein: CASSFGNAYEQYF; J gene: TRBJ2-7; V gene: TRBV7-9; CDR3 length: 13
CDR3 protein: CASSLGSQGLIGEQFF; J gene: TRBJ2-1; V gene: TRBV11-1; CDR3 length: 16
CDR3 protein: CASSIGPRTGQQPQHF; J gene: TRBJ1-5; V gene: TRBV19; CDR3 length: 16
CDR3 protein: CASSDPSGGGETQYF; J gene: TRBJ2-5; V gene: TRBV2; CDR3 length: 15
CDR3 protein: CASSSRTSGVSYNEQFF; J gene: TRBJ2-1; V gene: TRBV11-2; CDR3 length: 17
CDR3 protein: CAIRGTGDGGELFF; J gene: TRBJ2-2; V gene: TRBV10-3; CDR3 length: 14
CDR3 protein: CASSRTGFLNEKLFF; J gene: TRBJ1-4; V gene: TRBV4-1; CDR3 length: 15
CDR3 protein: CSVEGWTGAHGYTF; J gene: TRBJ1-2; V gene: TRBV29-1; CDR3 length: 14
CDR3 protein: CASSAGSYEQYF; J gene: TRBJ2-7; V gene: TRBV5-6; CDR3 length: 12
CDR3 protein: CATLPQGNTEAFF; J gene: TRBJ1-1; V gene: TRBV10-3; CDR3 length: 13
CDR3 protein: CASSLSLGGNSPLHF; J gene: TRBJ1-6; V gene: TRBV27; CDR3 length: 15
CDR3 protein: CASSSGGSSYNEQFF; J gene: TRBJ2-1; V gene: TRBV6-2/TRBV6-3; CDR3 length: 15